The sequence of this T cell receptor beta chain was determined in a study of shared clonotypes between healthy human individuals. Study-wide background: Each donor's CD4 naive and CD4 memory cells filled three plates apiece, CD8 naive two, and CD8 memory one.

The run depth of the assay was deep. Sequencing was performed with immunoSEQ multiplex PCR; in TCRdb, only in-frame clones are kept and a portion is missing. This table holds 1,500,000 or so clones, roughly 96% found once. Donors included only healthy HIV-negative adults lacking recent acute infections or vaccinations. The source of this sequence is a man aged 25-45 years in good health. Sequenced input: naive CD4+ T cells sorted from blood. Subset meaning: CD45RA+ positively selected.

CDR3 nucleotides: TGTGCCAGCAGCGGACCTCGGAGACGACAAAGTCGGGCCAACGTCCTGACTTTC. It yields the protein CASSGPRRRQSRANVLTF. The chain is built from TRBV7-2 and TRBJ2-6; the D is unclear. Per germline, CDR1 SGHTA and CDR2 FQGNSA. The CDR3 contains 18 residues. Trimming removed 5 bases at V and 5 bases at J, with 22 bases between.